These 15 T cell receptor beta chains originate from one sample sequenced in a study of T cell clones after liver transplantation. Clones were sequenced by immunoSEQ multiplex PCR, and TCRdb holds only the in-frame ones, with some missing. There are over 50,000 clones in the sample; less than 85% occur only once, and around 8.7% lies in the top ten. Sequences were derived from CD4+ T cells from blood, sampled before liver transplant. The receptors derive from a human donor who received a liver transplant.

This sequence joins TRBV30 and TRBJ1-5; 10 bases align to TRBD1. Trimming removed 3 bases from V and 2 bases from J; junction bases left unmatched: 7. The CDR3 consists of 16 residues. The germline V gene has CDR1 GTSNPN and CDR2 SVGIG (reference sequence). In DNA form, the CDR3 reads TGTGCCTGGAGCGGGACAGGGGATAGTGGCAATCAGCCCCAGCATTTT. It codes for CAWSGTGDSGNQPQHF.

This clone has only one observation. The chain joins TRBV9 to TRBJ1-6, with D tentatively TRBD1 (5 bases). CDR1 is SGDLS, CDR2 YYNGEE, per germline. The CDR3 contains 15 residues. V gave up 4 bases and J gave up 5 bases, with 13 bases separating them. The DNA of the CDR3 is TGTGCCAGCAGCCTCCTCGCAGGGCATAATTCACCCCTCCACTTT. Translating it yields CASSLLAGHNSPLHF.

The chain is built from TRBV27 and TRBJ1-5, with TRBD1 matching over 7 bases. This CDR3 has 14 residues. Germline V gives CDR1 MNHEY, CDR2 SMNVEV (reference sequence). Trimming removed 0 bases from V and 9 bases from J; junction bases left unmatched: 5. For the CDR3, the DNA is TGTGCCAGCAGTTTATCGAGACAGGGAGGGCCCCAGCATTTT. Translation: CASSLSRQGGPQHF.

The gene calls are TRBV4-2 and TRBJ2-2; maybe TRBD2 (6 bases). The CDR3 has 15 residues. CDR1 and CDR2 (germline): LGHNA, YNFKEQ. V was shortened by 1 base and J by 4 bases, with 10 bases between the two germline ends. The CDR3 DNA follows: TGTGCCAGCAGCCAAGGGCGGGGTGGCACCGGGGAGCTGTTTTTT. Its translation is CASSQGRGGTGELFF.

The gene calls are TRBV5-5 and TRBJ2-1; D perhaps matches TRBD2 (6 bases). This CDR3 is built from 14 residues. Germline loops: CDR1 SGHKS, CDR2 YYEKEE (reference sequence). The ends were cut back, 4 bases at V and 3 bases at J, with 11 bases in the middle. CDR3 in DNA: TGTGCCAGCAGCCCGGGAGCCTTCTACAATGAGCAGTTCTTC. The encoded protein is CASSPGAFYNEQFF.

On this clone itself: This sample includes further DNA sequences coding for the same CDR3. CDR3 region: CASSARTLQPQHF. The CDR3 DNA reads TGTGCCAGCAGTGCTAGGACGTTGCAGCCCCAGCATTTT. V usage is TRBV2 and J usage is TRBJ1-5, with unresolved D. The CDR3 extends over 13 amino acids. Germline V gene lookup returns CDR1 SNHLY and CDR2 FYNNEI. V was trimmed by 4 bases and J by 7 bases, leaving 11 bases between them.

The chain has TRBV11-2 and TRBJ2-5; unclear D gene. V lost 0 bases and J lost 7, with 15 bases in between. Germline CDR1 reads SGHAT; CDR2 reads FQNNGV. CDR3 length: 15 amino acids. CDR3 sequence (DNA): TGTGCCAGCAGCTTAGATCGGGTGAAGTCGGGGACCCAGTACTTC. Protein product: CASSLDRVKSGTQYF.

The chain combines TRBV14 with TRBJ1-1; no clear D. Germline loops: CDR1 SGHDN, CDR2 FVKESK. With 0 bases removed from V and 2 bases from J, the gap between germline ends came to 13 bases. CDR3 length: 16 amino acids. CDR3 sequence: CASSQDRFRVNTEAFF. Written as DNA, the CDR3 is TGTGCCAGCAGCCAAGATAGGTTTCGGGTTAACACTGAAGCTTTCTTT.

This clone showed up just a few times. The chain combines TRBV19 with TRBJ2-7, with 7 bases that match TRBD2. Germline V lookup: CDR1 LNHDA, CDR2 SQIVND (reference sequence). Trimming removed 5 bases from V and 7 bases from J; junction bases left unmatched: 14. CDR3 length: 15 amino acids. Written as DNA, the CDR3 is TGTGCCAGTAGTTTCGGACTAGAGGGGTCGGAGGAGCAGTACTTC. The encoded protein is CASSFGLEGSEEQYF. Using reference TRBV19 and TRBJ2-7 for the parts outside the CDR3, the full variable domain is DGGITQSPKYLFRKEGQNVTLSCEQNLNHDAMYWYRQDPGQGLRLIYYSQIVNDFQKGDIAEGYSVSREKKESFPLTVTSAQKNPTAFYLCASSFGLEGSEEQYFGPGTRLTVT.

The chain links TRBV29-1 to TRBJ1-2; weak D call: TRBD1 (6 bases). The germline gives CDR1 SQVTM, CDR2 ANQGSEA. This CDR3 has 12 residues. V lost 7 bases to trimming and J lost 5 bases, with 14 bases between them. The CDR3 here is CSAGDTRYGYTF. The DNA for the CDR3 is TGCAGCGCCGGGGACACTCGATATGGCTACACCTTC.

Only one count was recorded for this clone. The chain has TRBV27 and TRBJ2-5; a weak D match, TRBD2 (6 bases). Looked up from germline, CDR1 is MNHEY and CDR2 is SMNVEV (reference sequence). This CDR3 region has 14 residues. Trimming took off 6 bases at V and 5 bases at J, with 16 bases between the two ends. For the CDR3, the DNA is TGTGCCAGCAGCCCCCTCTCCCGGGGGGAGACCCAGTACTTC. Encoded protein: CASSPLSRGETQYF.

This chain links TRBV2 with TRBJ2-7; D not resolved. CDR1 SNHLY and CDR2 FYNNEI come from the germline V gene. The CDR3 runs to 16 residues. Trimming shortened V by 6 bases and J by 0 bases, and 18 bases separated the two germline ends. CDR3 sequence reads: CASSSSLAMYSYEQYF. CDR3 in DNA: TGTGCCAGCAGCTCCTCGCTCGCGATGTACTCCTACGAGCAGTACTTC.

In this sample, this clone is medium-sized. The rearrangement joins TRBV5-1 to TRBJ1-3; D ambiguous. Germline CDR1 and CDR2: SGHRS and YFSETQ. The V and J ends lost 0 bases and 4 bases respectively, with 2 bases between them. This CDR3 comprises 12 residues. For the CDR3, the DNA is TGCGCCAGCAGCTTGGAGGGAAACACCATATATTTT. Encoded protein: CASSLEGNTIYF.

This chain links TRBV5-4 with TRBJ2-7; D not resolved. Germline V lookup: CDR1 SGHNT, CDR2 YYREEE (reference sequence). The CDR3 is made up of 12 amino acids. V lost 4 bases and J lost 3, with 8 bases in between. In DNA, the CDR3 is TGTGCCAGCAGCAATAATCTCTACGAGCAGTACTTC. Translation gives CASSNNLYEQYF.

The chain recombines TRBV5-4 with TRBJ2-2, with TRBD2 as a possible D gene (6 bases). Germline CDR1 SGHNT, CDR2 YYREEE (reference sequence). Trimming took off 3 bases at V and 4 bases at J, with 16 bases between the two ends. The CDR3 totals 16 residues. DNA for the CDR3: TGTGCCAGCAGCTACCTGGGCGGGGTGTCCACCGGGGAGCTGTTTTTT. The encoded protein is CASSYLGGVSTGELFF.